The 17 T cell receptor beta chains below come from one sample, sequenced in a study of T cells after yellow fever vaccination. TCRdb reanalysed the 5' RACE reads using MiXCR and keeps one entry per CDR3 protein. This table has approximately 260,000 distinct CDR3 sequences, around 5.3% appearing once. Source: CD4+ T cells sorted from PBMCs, taken on the day of the yellow fever booster vaccination. All receptors derive from a man between 18 and 29 years old who received the YFV17D yellow fever vaccine.

J is TRBJ1-1 and V is TRBV12-3 or TRBV12-4; D gene unclear. With 2 bases removed from V and 11 bases from J, the gap between germline ends came to 6 bases. The CDR3 extends over 10 amino acids. The CDR3: CASSLNRAFF. The CDR3 DNA reads TGTGCCAGCAGTTTAAATCGCGCTTTCTTT.

The rearrangement joins TRBV3-1 to TRBJ1-2; D is ambiguous. V dropped 0 bases and J dropped 7 bases, with 9 bases sitting between them. CDR1 is LGHDT and CDR2 is YNNKEL in the germline V gene (reference sequence). CDR3 size: 13 residues. The CDR3 DNA reads TGTGCCAGCAGCCAAGAGTCGTTGCGTGGCTACACCTTC. Translating it yields CASSQESLRGYTF. The full variable domain, completed using reference TRBV3-1 and TRBJ1-2, is DTAVSQTPKYLVTQMGNDKSIKCEQNLGHDTMYWYKQDSKKFLKIMFSYNNKELIINETVPNRFSPKSPDKAHLNLHINSLELGDSAVYFCASSQESLRGYTFGSGTRLTVV.

The genes are TRBV28 and TRBJ2-3, with 7 positions matching TRBD1. The length of the CDR3 is 13 residues. V lost 7 bases, J lost 4 bases, and 5 bases stayed unmatched. The germline V gene encodes CDR1 MDHEN and CDR2 SYDVKM. CDR3 amino acids: CASTPRGPDTQYF. The CDR3 DNA sequence: TGTGCCAGCACTCCTAGGGGGCCAGATACGCAGTATTTT.

V gene TRBV24-1 combines with J gene TRBJ1-5; TRBD1 matches at 7 bases. The trim removed 4 bases at V and 7 bases at J, leaving 12 bases unmatched. The V gene's germline CDR1 is KGHDR and CDR2 SFDVKD. This CDR3 has 16 amino acids. The chain's CDR3 is CATSDRDSHPTQPQHF. The CDR3 DNA is TGTGCCACCAGTGACCGGGACAGTCACCCCACCCAGCCCCAGCATTTT.

This clonotype was observed at least ten times. Written as DNA, the CDR3 is TGTGCCAGCAGCTCCACCCCAGGACGGCCCAATGAGCAGTTCTTC. It yields the protein CASSSTPGRPNEQFF. The chain is built from TRBV7-2 and TRBJ2-1; D not resolved. Trimming took off 4 bases at V and 6 bases at J, with 16 bases between the two ends. Germline assignment: CDR1 SGHTA and CDR2 FQGNSA. This CDR3 region has 15 residues.

This clonotype was detected only a few times. V is TRBV12-3 or TRBV12-4 and J is TRBJ1-1; no firm D call. The CDR3 consists of 13 residues. Trimming took 7 bases from V and 10 from J, leaving 19 bases between them. The CDR3 nucleotides read TGTGCCAGCAAGGAGTATTCGGGAGCGCGAGCTTTCTTT. The encoded protein is CASKEYSGARAFF.

This clonotype has a count of ten or more. The CDR3 region is CASSFRDRGSPLHF. CDR3 DNA: TGTGCCAGCAGCTTCAGGGACAGGGGGTCACCCCTCCACTTT. V usage is TRBV7-9 and J usage is TRBJ1-6; 11 nucleotides match TRBD1. Germline CDR1 and CDR2: SEHNR and FQNEAQ (reference sequence). V gave up 3 bases and J gave up 10 bases; unmatched junction bases: 2. The CDR3 length is 14 residues.

Many counts were recorded for this clonotype. The chain recombines TRBV5-1 with TRBJ2-3; 10 bases agree with TRBD1. The CDR3 contains 15 residues. V dropped 6 bases and J dropped 0; count of bases not matched to a gene: 4. Germline V gives CDR1 SGHRS, CDR2 YFSETQ. The CDR3 sequence is CASKGDRGSTDTQYF. The CDR3 region has the DNA TGCGCCAGCAAGGGGGACAGGGGTAGCACAGATACGCAGTATTTT.

The V gene is TRBV5-4, the J gene TRBJ2-1; TRBD2 matches at 10 bases. From germline, CDR1 is SGHNT and CDR2 YYREEE (reference sequence). This CDR3 comprises 16 residues. V shed 4 bases and J 7 bases; nucleotides not matched to a gene: 11. Here the CDR3 DNA reads TGTGCCAGCAGCCAGGACCTAGCGGGGGCCAAGAATGAGCAGTTCTTC. It yields the protein CASSQDLAGAKNEQFF.

In its sample, this clonotype was seen a few times. The CDR3 nucleotides read TGCGCCAGCAGCTTGGATTTAGCCAAAAACATTCAGTACTTC. Protein sequence: CASSLDLAKNIQYF. The chain combines TRBV5-1 with TRBJ2-4; the D is unclear. The V gene lost 0 bases and the J gene lost 0 bases, with 4 bases spanning the gap. This CDR3 has 14 amino acids. The V gene's germline CDR1 is SGHRS and CDR2 YFSETQ.

This clonotype was observed a few times. CDR3 region: CASSLVSGGQGEETQYF. The CDR3 DNA reads as TGTGCCAGCAGCTTAGTAAGTGGAGGACAGGGTGAAGAGACCCAGTACTTC. The rearrangement links TRBV7-2 to TRBJ2-5, with 8 bases matching TRBD1. The germline CDR1 and CDR2 sequences are SGHTA and FQGNSA. The CDR3 is 17 residues long. Trimming at V came to 1 base and at J to 3 bases, leaving 10 bases not matched to a gene.

This clonotype was seen a handful of times. V usage is TRBV5-1 and J usage is TRBJ2-1; D may be TRBD1 or TRBD2 (5 bases each). The germline V gene encodes CDR1 SGHRS and CDR2 YFSETQ. Trimming stripped 4 bases from V and 6 bases from J, with 17 bases between. This CDR3 is 15 amino acids long. CDR3 nucleotides: TGCGCCAGCAGCCCCGCCGGGACCCCTATCAATGAGCAGTTCTTC. This translates into CASSPAGTPINEQFF.

Many counts were recorded for this clonotype. V is TRBV5-1 and J is TRBJ1-2; no clear D gene. This CDR3 contains 15 residues. Germline CDR1 is SGHRS and CDR2 is YFSETQ. Trimming left V 4 bases short and J 0 bases short, with 13 bases between. The CDR3 protein is CASSPGRLANYGYTF. As DNA, the CDR3 is TGCGCCAGCAGCCCCGGAAGGCTCGCTAACTATGGCTACACCTTC.

This chain's CDR3 is CASRPGQGVVEAFF. In DNA, the CDR3 is TGTGCCAGCAGACCGGGACAGGGGGTAGTCGAAGCTTTCTTT. This rearrangement joins TRBV2 to TRBJ1-1, with 11 nucleotides matching TRBD1. Per the germline V gene, CDR1 is SNHLY and CDR2 is FYNNEI. J gave up 8 bases and V 6 bases, and 8 bases lay outside the gene matches. The CDR3 is 14 residues long.

This rearrangement joins TRBV6-2 or TRBV6-3 to TRBJ2-5; no clear D. Germline V gene sequence: CDR1 MNHEY, CDR2 SVGEGT. Trimming removed 0 bases from V and 5 bases from J, with 7 bases in between. The CDR3 runs to 13 residues. Here the CDR3 DNA reads TGTGCCAGCAGTTACTCGATCAGGGAGACCCAGTACTTC. Its protein is CASSYSIRETQYF.

Many counts were recorded for this clonotype. This chain joins TRBV7-9 and TRBJ1-2; D is unresolved. V was cut by 10 bases and J by 5 bases, with 17 bases left in between. CDR3 length: 13 amino acids. The germline V gene encodes CDR1 SEHNR and CDR2 FQNEAQ (reference sequence). This CDR3 reads CANSVAQIYGYTF. CDR3 DNA sequence: TGTGCCAACTCGGTAGCACAGATTTATGGCTACACCTTC.

This chain uses TRBV24-1 with TRBJ2-2; D gene ambiguous. V was shortened by 7 bases and J by 1 base, with 9 bases between the two germline ends. The CDR3 extends over 14 amino acids. The germline gives CDR1 KGHDR, CDR2 SFDVKD. CDR3 DNA: TGTGCCACCAGGAGCCCAGAGAACACCGGGGAGCTGTTTTTT. Translation: CATRSPENTGELFF.